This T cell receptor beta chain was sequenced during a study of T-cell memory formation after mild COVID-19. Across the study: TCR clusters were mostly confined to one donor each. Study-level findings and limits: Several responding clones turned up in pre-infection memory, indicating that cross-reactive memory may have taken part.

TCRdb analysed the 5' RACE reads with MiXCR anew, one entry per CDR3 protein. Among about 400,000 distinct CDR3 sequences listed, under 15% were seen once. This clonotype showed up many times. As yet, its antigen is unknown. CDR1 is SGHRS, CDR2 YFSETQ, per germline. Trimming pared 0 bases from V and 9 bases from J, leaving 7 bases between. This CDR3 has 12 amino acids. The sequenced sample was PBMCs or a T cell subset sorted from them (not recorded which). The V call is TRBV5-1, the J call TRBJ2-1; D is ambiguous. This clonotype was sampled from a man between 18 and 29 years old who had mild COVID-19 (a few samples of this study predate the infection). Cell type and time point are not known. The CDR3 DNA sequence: TGCGCCAGCAGCTTGGTGATGGGTGAGCAGTTCTTC. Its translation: CASSLVMGEQFF.